This record looks at one TCR beta chain sequence and its context. What it recognizes is unknown. The junction and the germline gene differ at one end; a read error may be behind it. This entry is derived from a study of T cell responses to AZD1222 COVID-19 vaccine. General study results and limits: Spike-wide coverage was observed for vaccine-associated CD4 TCRs, with dominant responses at 160-218 and 743-854. White British people made up most donors, females outnumbered males, and clonal diversity was possibly underestimated. Just a handful of AZD1222 recipients tested seropositive at baseline.

The repertoire was sequenced with immunoSEQ multiplex PCR; TCRdb's copy has only in-frame clones and lacks some. The sample holds 100,000 to 110,000 clones; 80% to 90% are singletons and the top ten take 15% to 20%. Germline V gene sequence: CDR1 MNHEY, CDR2 SMNVEV (reference sequence). The CDR3 covers 13 residues. The chain combines TRBV27 with TRBJ1-2; TRBD1 might be the D (5 bases). The sequence came from an adult in good health. The sequencing used peripheral blood, collected on day 0 of AZD1222 vaccination. CDR3 residues: CAGSLGDNYGYTF. The CDR3 region has the DNA TGTGCCGGCAGTTTAGGGGACAACTATGGCTACACCTTC.